The 23 T cell receptor beta chains presented below share a single source sample, sequenced in a study of regulatory T cells in long-lasting Graves disease. CDR3-region Arm-PCR and iRepertoire HTBI primers produced the TCR beta libraries. TCRdb re-analysed the multiplex PCR reads in MiXCR, keeping a single row per CDR3 protein. This repertoire shows roughly 380,000 distinct CDR3 sequences, 16% found once; its top ten account for roughly 27%. Time point of the sample: newly diagnosed GD, antithyroid drugs for less than 3 months. From PBMCs, RNA was extracted and then used to make the TCR library. This same sample was also part of a study on T cells in Graves' hyperthyroidism and ophthalmopathy.

Sample: peripheral blood mononuclear cells (PBMCs), taken at new diagnosis, from a patient treated with antithyroid drugs. These receptor sequences come from a man between 40 and 49 years old with Graves disease.

This CDR3 is CSVGGLAGHEQYF. The CDR3 DNA follows: TGCAGCGTTGGAGGACTAGCGGGCCACGAGCAGTACTTC. This chain connects TRBV29-1 to TRBJ2-7; 11 bases align to TRBD2. The germline CDR1 and CDR2 sequences are SQVTM and ANQGSEA. J lost 5 bases, V lost 4 bases, and 4 bases had no gene match. This CDR3 spans 13 amino acids.

This clonotype was seen ten or more times. The chain recombines TRBV5-1 with TRBJ2-1; no definite D call. CDR3 length: 15 residues. The V end lost 0 bases, the J end lost 2 bases, and 9 bases lay between the germline ends. The germline CDR1 and CDR2 sequences are SGHRS and YFSETQ. DNA of the CDR3: TGCGCCAGCAGCTTGGGGGAAACGGCCTACAATGAGCAGTTCTTC. Translating it yields CASSLGETAYNEQFF.

On this clonotype itself: Because it lacks the conserved phenylalanine or tryptophan at the end, this CDR3 is likely a read error. The genes are TRBV5-1 and TRBJ2-5; no definite D call. CDR3 size: 13 residues. V lost 0 bases and J 2 bases, leaving 5 bases between the germline ends. Looked up from germline, CDR1 is SGHRS and CDR2 is YFSETQ. CDR3 nucleotides: TGCGCCAGCAGCTTGGGAGGACAAGAGACCCAGTACCTC. Translated, it gives CASSLGGQETQYL.

The chain joins TRBV27 to TRBJ2-7; D is ambiguous. CDR1 is MNHEY and CDR2 is SMNVEV in the germline V gene (reference sequence). V gave up 3 bases and J gave up 9 bases, with 15 bases separating them. The CDR3 is 13 amino acids. This CDR3 reads CASSFQGRVRQYF. CDR3 nucleotide sequence: TGTGCCAGCAGTTTTCAAGGTCGGGTGAGGCAGTACTTC.

This clonotype has only a few counts. The chain has TRBV7-2 and TRBJ1-5; D might be TRBD1 (5 bases). Germline V CDR1 and CDR2: SGHTA, FQGNSA. The length of the CDR3 is 15 residues. V lost 4 bases and J lost 2, with 12 bases in between. CDR3 region: CASSSKGPGNQPQHF. The CDR3, as DNA: TGTGCCAGCAGCTCCAAGGGGCCTGGCAATCAGCCCCAGCATTTT.

This clonotype was seen at least ten times. The rearrangement links TRBV9 to TRBJ1-1; perhaps TRBD1 as D (5 bases). Germline V gives CDR1 SGDLS, CDR2 YYNGEE. Deletions cut 0 bases from V and 1 base from J, with 10 bases between. This CDR3 region has 15 residues. CDR3 sequence (DNA): TGTGCCAGCAGCGTAGACGGACAACCGAACACTGAAGCTTTCTTT. Translating gives CASSVDGQPNTEAFF.

This clonotype appeared a few times. A read error is possible here, since a much larger clone lies one base away. The rearrangement uses TRBV2 and TRBJ2-3; 9 nucleotides match TRBD2. The J call may be in error: the DNA end matches TRBJ2-5 better. Germline CDR1 SNHLY, CDR2 FYNNEI. This CDR3 is built from 14 residues. The CDR3 DNA sequence: TGTACCAGCAGTGAACACAGCGGGGGGAAGACCCAGTACTTC. Amino acids: CTSSEHSGGKTQYF.

The chain carries TRBV25-1 and TRBJ2-1; TRBD2 matches 8 bases. Germline V gene data show CDR1 as MGHDK and CDR2 as SYGVNS. This CDR3 region has 16 residues. With V trimmed by 5 bases and J by 1 base, 7 bases remained unmatched. The CDR3 is CASSSVSGGSYNEQFF. In DNA, the CDR3 is TGTGCCAGCAGTAGCGTAAGCGGGGGTTCCTACAATGAGCAGTTCTTC.

Points on this clonotype: Since a much larger clone is just one base distant, this may be a read error. The V call is TRBV9, the J call TRBJ1-6, with unresolved D. This CDR3 is built from 14 residues. Germline CDR1 SGDLS, CDR2 YYNGEE. This CDR3 is CASSLPGRDSPFHF. The CDR3 DNA follows: TGTGCCAGCAGCTTGCCGGGGAGGGATTCACCCTTCCACTTT.

The chain employs TRBV7-3 and TRBJ1-1; the D is unclear. Germline CDR1 reads SGHTA; CDR2 reads FQGTGA. The V gene lost 4 bases and the J gene lost 1 base, with 16 bases spanning the gap. This CDR3 contains 16 residues. CDR3 sequence reads: CASSSHFRVENTEAFF. The CDR3 coding sequence is TGTGCCAGCAGCTCCCACTTTAGGGTTGAGAACACTGAAGCTTTCTTT.

This clonotype appeared many times. The J gene is TRBJ2-1, the V gene TRBV18; 11 bases match TRBD2. Germline V gives CDR1 KGHSH, CDR2 LQKENI. J gave up 7 bases and V 0 bases, and 2 bases lay outside the gene matches. CDR3 length equals 15 residues. As DNA, the CDR3 is TGTGCCAGCTCACCACCGGGACTAGCGGCGAATGAGCAGTTCTTC. Translating gives CASSPPGLAANEQFF.

On this clonotype: This may be a read error, as it is one base from a much larger clone. Given the absence of the conserved phenylalanine or tryptophan at the CDR3 end, a read error is likely. The chain links TRBV5-1 to TRBJ1-4; D remains ambiguous. Germline assignment: CDR1 SGHRS and CDR2 YFSETQ. V lost 1 base and J lost 2, with 9 bases in between. The CDR3 sequence is 15 residues long. The CDR3 loop is CASSLFGRTNEKLFL. The CDR3 DNA reads as TGCGCCAGCAGCTTGTTCGGGAGGACTAATGAAAAACTGTTTCTT.

This clonotype was detected ten times or more. The rearrangement uses TRBV20-1 and TRBJ1-5; D ambiguous. Germline loops: CDR1 DFQATT, CDR2 SNEGSKA (reference sequence). Trimming pared 3 bases from V and 10 bases from J, leaving 13 bases between. The CDR3 totals 12 residues. Written as DNA, the CDR3 is TGCAGTGCTAGGCGTCAGATAAAACCCCAGCATTTT. Protein sequence: CSARRQIKPQHF.

This clonotype has ten or more counts. The genes are TRBV6-9 and TRBJ2-7, with 10 positions matching TRBD1. The V segment lost 3 bases and the J segment 3 bases; nucleotides outside the gene matches: 11. The CDR3 length is 17 residues. Germline V gives CDR1 MNHGY, CDR2 SVAAGI. The CDR3 bases are TGTGCCAGCAGTTACTCAAGACAGGGGGCAAAACTCTACGAGCAGTACTTC. This translates into CASSYSRQGAKLYEQYF.

This clonotype has ten or more counts. V and J are TRBV5-1 and TRBJ2-1; 10 positions match TRBD2. Germline-derived CDR1 and CDR2 are SGHRS and YFSETQ. This CDR3 spans 13 amino acids. J was trimmed by 8 bases and V by 6 bases; bases with no gene match: 5. CDR3 amino acids: CASNPSGGYEQFF. The DNA for the CDR3 is TGCGCCAGCAATCCTAGCGGGGGCTATGAGCAGTTCTTC.

This clonotype was picked up many times. This chain connects TRBV7-9 to TRBJ2-3; TRBD1 agrees at 9 bases. The V and J ends lost 5 bases and 1 base, in that order; junction bases with no gene match: 7. Germline V gene lookup returns CDR1 SEHNR and CDR2 FQNEAQ (reference sequence). The CDR3 sequence is 16 residues long. CDR3 amino acids: CASSKTGGDGTDTQYF. CDR3 DNA: TGTGCCAGCAGCAAAACAGGGGGCGACGGCACAGATACGCAGTATTTT.

The genes are TRBV20-1 and TRBJ2-3, with 11 bases matching TRBD2. With V trimmed by 5 bases and J by 4 bases, 11 bases remained unmatched. The germline CDR1 and CDR2 sequences are DFQATT and SNEGSKA (reference sequence). CDR3 size: 16 residues. This chain's CDR3 is CSAYPISGRAADTQYF. CDR3 bases: TGCAGTGCTTACCCTATTAGCGGGAGGGCCGCAGATACGCAGTATTTT.

This clonotype was observed many times. The genes are TRBV20-1 and TRBJ2-3; D remains unclear. The CDR3 has 13 residues. Trimming took 2 bases from V and 2 from J, leaving 8 bases between them. Germline CDR1 and CDR2: DFQATT and SNEGSKA (reference sequence). DNA for the CDR3: TGCAGTGCTAGAAAACTATACACAGATACGCAGTATTTT. Protein: CSARKLYTDTQYF.

The table lists this clonotype with many counts. This chain uses TRBV12-3 or TRBV12-4 with TRBJ1-3, with unresolved D. The CDR3 has 14 residues. The ends were cut back, 7 bases at V and 0 bases at J, with 10 bases in the middle. CDR3 sequence reads: CASTLGGSGNTIYF. The CDR3 nucleotides read TGTGCCAGCACCCTCGGTGGCTCTGGAAACACCATATATTTT.

This clonotype was picked up many times. This chain joins TRBV6-1 and TRBJ1-1, with D maybe TRBD1 (5 bases). Germline lookup yields CDR1 MNHNS and CDR2 SASEGT. Trimming cost V 5 bases and J 3 bases, with 16 bases left between them. This CDR3 is built from 15 residues. DNA of the CDR3: TGTGCCAGCAGTACTACAGGACACCCATACACTGAAGCTTTCTTT. Translating it yields CASSTTGHPYTEAFF.

The chain is built from TRBV5-1 and TRBJ2-7; D not certain. Germline V lookup: CDR1 SGHRS, CDR2 YFSETQ. The V and J ends lost 8 bases and 4 bases respectively, with 19 bases between them. The CDR3 is 14 residues long. The DNA for the CDR3 is TGCGCCAGTCGACGGGCAGGCAGTCAATACGAGCAGTACTTC. It encodes CASRRAGSQYEQYF.

The rearrangement links TRBV19 to TRBJ2-7, with D hard to call. Germline V gene sequence: CDR1 LNHDA, CDR2 SQIVND (reference sequence). The germline V and J ends were trimmed by 8 bases and 5 bases, with 19 bases remaining between them. The CDR3 spans 14 residues. CDR3 sequence (DNA): TGTGCCAGTTTTCTTGACAATATCCCCCACGAGCAGTACTTC. The encoded protein is CASFLDNIPHEQYF.

This clonotype was observed a handful of times. V is TRBV27 and J is TRBJ1-5, with a tentative D call TRBD1 (5 bases). Per germline, CDR1 MNHEY and CDR2 SMNVEV (reference sequence). This CDR3 comprises 13 residues. V was cut by 4 bases and J by 4 bases, with 8 bases left in between. CDR3 DNA: TGTGCCAGCAGTTGGGGCCGAAATCAGCCCCAGCATTTT. It encodes CASSWGRNQPQHF.